This is a list of T cell receptor beta chains from one sample in a study of vaccination and CD4 T cells after COVID-19. Antigen specificity for these receptors is unknown. MiXCR was run by TCRdb on the PCR reads, yielding one entry per CDR3 protein. This table holds approximately 9,000 distinct CDR3 sequences, about 34% found once. Sequencing input: CD4+ T cells from blood, cultured in vitro. The source is a human donor in good health. Both conserved end residues are part of each CDR3. D genes are given only for firm matches. Only some rows state a clone size, as once, few, many or a class for expanded clones.

j_call v_call clone_size d_call cdr3_aa cdr3_nt
TRBJ2-1 TRBV20-1 few . CSARGDNEQFF TGCAGTGCTAGAGGGGACAATGAGCAGTTCTTC
TRBJ1-6 TRBV12-3/TRBV12-4 . TRBD1 CASNQQGRSSPLHF TGTGCCAGCAACCAACAGGGGCGAAGTTCACCCCTCCACTTT
TRBJ1-6 TRBV4-1 . . CASSQERGHSNSPLHF TGCGCCAGCAGCCAAGAAAGGGGACACTCGAATTCACCCCTCCACTTT
TRBJ2-1 TRBV6-1 . TRBD1 CASSAGGPYNEQFF TGTGCCAGCAGTGCAGGGGGTCCCTACAATGAGCAGTTCTTC
TRBJ1-6 TRBV28 . . CASSFASYSPLHF TGTGCCAGCAGTTTCGCGTCGTATTCACCCCTCCACTTT
TRBJ1-2 TRBV28 once . CASTSGDYGYTF TGTGCCAGCACCTCGGGGGACTATGGCTACACCTTC
TRBJ2-4 TRBV20-1 . TRBD2 CSATSAGGLAGDGVLNIQYF TGCAGTGCTACCTCCGCCGGGGGACTAGCGGGAGATGGTGTTTTGAACATTCAGTACTTC
TRBJ2-1 TRBV6-5 . TRBD1 CASSYSGTGREKQFF TGTGCCAGCAGTTACTCCGGGACAGGTCGGGAAAAGCAGTTCTTC
TRBJ1-1 TRBV7-2 medium-sized . CASSLVVNTEAFF TGTGCCAGCAGCTTAGTCGTGAACACTGAAGCTTTCTTT
TRBJ1-3 TRBV6-1 . . CASRSGDYSGNTIYF TGTGCCAGCAGGTCAGGAGACTACTCTGGAAACACCATATATTTT
TRBJ1-2 TRBV11-2 . . CASSHTAYGYTF TGTGCCAGCAGTCATACAGCCTATGGCTACACCTTC
TRBJ1-1 TRBV6-1 few . CASSVSPEAFF TGTGCCAGCAGTGTATCTCCTGAAGCTTTCTTT
TRBJ2-2 TRBV20-1 . TRBD1 CSARDWDRDNTGELFF TGCAGTGCTAGGGATTGGGACAGGGACAACACCGGGGAGCTGTTTTTT
TRBJ2-1 TRBV5-1 . . CASSLRGSLGNEQFF TGCGCCAGCAGCTTGCGAGGGTCGCTGGGCAATGAGCAGTTCTTC
TRBJ1-5 TRBV18 . TRBD1 CASSQGQGNQPQHF TGTGCCAGCTCACAGGGACAGGGCAATCAGCCCCAGCATTTT
TRBJ2-7 TRBV20-1 few TRBD1 CSARATGGAYEQYF TGCAGTGCTAGAGCTACAGGGGGCGCCTACGAGCAGTACTTC
TRBJ1-1 TRBV28 . . CANSADSTEAFF TGTGCCAACAGTGCCGACTCCACTGAAGCTTTCTTT
TRBJ2-6 TRBV7-3 few . CASSLYIGGSGANVLTF TGTGCCAGCAGCTTATATATCGGGGGCTCTGGGGCCAACGTCCTGACTTTC
TRBJ1-5 TRBV20-1 few . CSAGGAGARYSNQPQHF TGCAGTGCCGGAGGGGCGGGGGCCCGGTATAGCAATCAGCCCCAGCATTTT
TRBJ2-1 TRBV20-1 few TRBD2 CSARVSAGEDNEQFF TGCAGTGCTAGAGTCTCAGCGGGAGAGGACAATGAGCAGTTCTTC
TRBJ2-7 TRBV7-2 . . CASSLNRAPYEQYF TGTGCCAGCAGCTTAAACCGGGCCCCCTACGAGCAGTACTTC
TRBJ1-3 TRBV20-1 . . CSAKFGNTIYF TGCAGTGCTAAGTTCGGGAACACCATATATTTT
TRBJ1-1 TRBV9 . TRBD1 CASSVSGQGNTEAFF TGTGCCAGCAGCGTTTCGGGACAGGGGAACACTGAAGCTTTCTTT
TRBJ2-3 TRBV7-9 few . CASSDGMGDTQYF TGTGCCAGCAGCGACGGGATGGGCGATACGCAGTATTTT
TRBJ1-1 TRBV20-1 few TRBD1 CSASGTGKGTEAFF TGCAGTGCTAGTGGGACAGGGAAAGGTACTGAAGCTTTCTTT
TRBJ2-3 TRBV28 . . CVSSPRGGTDTQYF TGTGTCAGCAGCCCCCGAGGAGGGACAGATACGCAGTATTTT
TRBJ2-1 TRBV5-4 few . CASSLEAGVGEQFF TGTGCCAGCAGCTTGGAGGCAGGGGTCGGGGAGCAGTTCTTC
TRBJ2-5 TRBV5-1 once . CASSPSASQETQYF TGCGCCAGCAGCCCCTCCGCTAGCCAAGAGACCCAGTACTTC
TRBJ1-2 TRBV6-1 . . CASSEHGLSNGYTF TGTGCCAGCAGTGAACACGGGCTTAGTAATGGCTACACCTTC
TRBJ2-7 TRBV6-2/TRBV6-3 . TRBD2 CASRRTSGQLHEQYF TGTGCCAGCAGGAGGACTAGCGGACAACTACACGAGCAGTACTTC
TRBJ1-1 TRBV6-1 . TRBD1 CASREGQDTEAFF TGTGCCAGCAGGGAGGGACAGGACACTGAAGCTTTCTTT
TRBJ2-2 TRBV7-2 medium-sized . CASSLMSGPGELFF TGTGCCAGCAGCTTAATGTCAGGGCCCGGGGAGCTGTTTTTT
TRBJ2-2 TRBV7-9 . TRBD2 CASSLGLAGGNGELFF TGTGCCAGCAGCTTAGGACTAGCGGGAGGTAACGGGGAGCTGTTTTTT
TRBJ2-1 TRBV27 few . CASSLMGGSYNEQFF TGTGCCAGCAGTTTAATGGGGGGCTCCTACAATGAGCAGTTCTTC
TRBJ1-4 TRBV7-9 . . CASSSRQTNEKLFF TGTGCCAGCAGCTCCCGTCAAACGAATGAAAAACTGTTTTTT
TRBJ2-7 TRBV7-2 . TRBD2 CASRRTSGSRDEQYF TGTGCCAGCAGACGGACTAGCGGGAGTAGGGACGAGCAGTACTTC
TRBJ2-7 TRBV20-1 once TRBD2 CSARGLAGEYEQYF TGCAGTGCTAGAGGGCTAGCGGGAGAGTACGAGCAGTACTTC
TRBJ2-5 TRBV20-1 few TRBD2 CSAPSGSHETQYF TGCAGTGCCCCAAGCGGGAGTCACGAGACCCAGTACTTC
TRBJ2-3 TRBV6-1 . TRBD2 CASRPGLAADTQYF TGTGCCAGCAGACCGGGACTAGCGGCAGATACGCAGTATTTT
TRBJ2-7 TRBV7-9 few . CASSSTDRTPYEQYF TGTGCCAGCAGCTCGACCGACAGGACCCCCTACGAGCAGTACTTC
TRBJ1-2 TRBV2 few . CATSAGYGYTF TGTGCCACCTCAGCCGGCTATGGCTACACCTTC
TRBJ2-5 TRBV7-9 . TRBD2 CASSGPPSGLGETQYF TGTGCCAGCAGCGGGCCCCCTAGCGGGCTAGGCGAGACCCAGTACTTC
TRBJ2-3 TRBV7-2 . TRBD2 CASSSGLAGAADTQYF TGTGCCAGCAGCTCGGGACTAGCGGGAGCAGCAGATACGCAGTATTTT
TRBJ2-5 TRBV20-1 few TRBD1 CSARRRGRETQYF TGCAGTGCTAGAAGAAGGGGGCGAGAGACCCAGTACTTC
TRBJ2-1 TRBV19 . . CASRKLEGPWNEQFF TGTGCCAGTAGAAAGCTTGAGGGCCCCTGGAATGAGCAGTTCTTC